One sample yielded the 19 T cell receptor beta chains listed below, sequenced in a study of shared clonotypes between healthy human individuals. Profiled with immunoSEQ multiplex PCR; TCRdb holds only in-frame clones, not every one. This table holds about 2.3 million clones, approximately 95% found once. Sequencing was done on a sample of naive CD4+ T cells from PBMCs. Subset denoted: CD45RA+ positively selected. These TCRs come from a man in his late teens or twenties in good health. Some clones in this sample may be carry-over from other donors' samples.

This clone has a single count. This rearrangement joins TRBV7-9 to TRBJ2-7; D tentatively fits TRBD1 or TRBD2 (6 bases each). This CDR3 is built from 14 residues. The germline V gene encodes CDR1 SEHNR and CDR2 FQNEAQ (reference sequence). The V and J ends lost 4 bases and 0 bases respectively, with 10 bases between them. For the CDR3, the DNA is TGTGCCAGCAGCTCCGGGGGCAGCTCCTACGAGCAGTACTTC. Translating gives CASSSGGSSYEQYF. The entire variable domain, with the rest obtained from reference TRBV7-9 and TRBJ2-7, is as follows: DTGVSQNPRHKITKRGQNVTFRCDPISEHNRLYWYRQTLGQGPEFLTYFQNEAQLEKSRLLSDRFSAERPKGSFSTLEIQRTEQGDSAMYLCASSSGGSSYEQYFGPGTRLTVT.

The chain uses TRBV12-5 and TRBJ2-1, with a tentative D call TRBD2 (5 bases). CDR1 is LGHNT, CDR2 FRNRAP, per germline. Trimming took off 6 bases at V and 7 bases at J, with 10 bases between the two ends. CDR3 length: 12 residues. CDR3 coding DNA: TGTGCTAGTGGAAGGACTGAAAATGAGCAGTTCTTC. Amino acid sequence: CASGRTENEQFF.

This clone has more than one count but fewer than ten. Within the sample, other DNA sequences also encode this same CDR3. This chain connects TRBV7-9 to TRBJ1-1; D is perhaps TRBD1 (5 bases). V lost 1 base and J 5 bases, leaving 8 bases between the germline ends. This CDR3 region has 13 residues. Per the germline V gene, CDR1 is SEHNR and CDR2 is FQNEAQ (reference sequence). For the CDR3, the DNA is TGTGCCAGCAGCTTAGTCAGGGATACTGAAGCTTTCTTT. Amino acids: CASSLVRDTEAFF.

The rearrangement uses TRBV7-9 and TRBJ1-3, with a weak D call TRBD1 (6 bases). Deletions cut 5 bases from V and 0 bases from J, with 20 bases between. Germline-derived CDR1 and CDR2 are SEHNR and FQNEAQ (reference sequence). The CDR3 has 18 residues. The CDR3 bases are TGTGCCAGCAGCCCATCCCCCAGGGTGGGGGCCTCTGGAAACACCATATATTTT. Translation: CASSPSPRVGASGNTIYF. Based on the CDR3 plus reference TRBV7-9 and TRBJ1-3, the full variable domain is DTGVSQNPRHKITKRGQNVTFRCDPISEHNRLYWYRQTLGQGPEFLTYFQNEAQLEKSRLLSDRFSAERPKGSFSTLEIQRTEQGDSAMYLCASSPSPRVGASGNTIYFGEGSWLTVV.

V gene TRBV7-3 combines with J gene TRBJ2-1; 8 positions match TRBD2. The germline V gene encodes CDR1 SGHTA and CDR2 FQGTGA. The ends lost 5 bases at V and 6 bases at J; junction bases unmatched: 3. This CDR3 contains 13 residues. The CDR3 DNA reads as TGTGCCAGCAGCATCGGACTAGCCAATGAGCAGTTCTTC. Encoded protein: CASSIGLANEQFF.

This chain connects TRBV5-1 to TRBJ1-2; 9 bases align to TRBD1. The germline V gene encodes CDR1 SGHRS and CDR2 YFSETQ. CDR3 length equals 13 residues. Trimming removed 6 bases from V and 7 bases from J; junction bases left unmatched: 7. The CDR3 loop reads CASNRDRVSGYTF. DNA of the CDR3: TGCGCCAGCAACCGGGACAGGGTCTCTGGCTACACCTTC.

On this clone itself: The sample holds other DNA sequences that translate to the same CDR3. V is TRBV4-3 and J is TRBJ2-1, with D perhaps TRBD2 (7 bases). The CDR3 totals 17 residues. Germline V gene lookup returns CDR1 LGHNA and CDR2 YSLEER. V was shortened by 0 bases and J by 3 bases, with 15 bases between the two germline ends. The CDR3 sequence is CASSQDRAGAGYNEQFF. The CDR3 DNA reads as TGCGCCAGCAGCCAAGACCGCGCGGGGGCCGGCTACAATGAGCAGTTCTTC.

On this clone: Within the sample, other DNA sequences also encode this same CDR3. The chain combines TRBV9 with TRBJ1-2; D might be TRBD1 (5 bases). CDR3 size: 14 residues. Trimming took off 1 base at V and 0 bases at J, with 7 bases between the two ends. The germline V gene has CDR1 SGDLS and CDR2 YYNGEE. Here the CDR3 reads CASSVTGANYGYTF. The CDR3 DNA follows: TGTGCCAGCAGCGTAACGGGGGCTAACTATGGCTACACCTTC.

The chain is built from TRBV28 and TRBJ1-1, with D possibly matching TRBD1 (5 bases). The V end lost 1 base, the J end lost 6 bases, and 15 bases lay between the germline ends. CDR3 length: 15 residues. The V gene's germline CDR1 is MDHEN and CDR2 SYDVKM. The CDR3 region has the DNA TGTGCCAGCAGTTTATTGGCTGGGACGGAGGCTGAAGCTTTCTTT. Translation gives CASSLLAGTEAEAFF.

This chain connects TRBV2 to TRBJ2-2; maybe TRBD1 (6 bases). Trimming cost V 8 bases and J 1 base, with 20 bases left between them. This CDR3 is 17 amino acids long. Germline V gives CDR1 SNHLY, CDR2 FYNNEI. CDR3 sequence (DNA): TGTGCCAGCCAGGGGCGTGGGACAACTATGAACACCGGGGAGCTGTTTTTT. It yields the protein CASQGRGTTMNTGELFF.

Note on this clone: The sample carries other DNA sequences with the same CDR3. This CDR3 is CASSRGNTDTQYF. The CDR3 DNA follows: TGTGCCAGCAGTAGGGGAAACACAGATACGCAGTATTTT. The chain uses TRBV2 and TRBJ2-3; D is perhaps TRBD1 (5 bases). The CDR3 spans 13 residues. V lost 5 bases to trimming and J lost 2 bases, with 8 bases between them. Per germline, CDR1 SNHLY and CDR2 FYNNEI.

The CDR3 nucleotides read TGTGCCAGCCGCCCGAGAGCCACAGGGGATTATGGCTACACCTTC. It yields the protein CASRPRATGDYGYTF. The gene calls are TRBV2 and TRBJ1-2, with TRBD1 matching 7 bases. The V segment lost 8 bases and the J segment 5 bases; nucleotides outside the gene matches: 14. Germline V gene lookup returns CDR1 SNHLY and CDR2 FYNNEI. This CDR3 region has 15 residues.

The CDR3 nucleotides read TGTGCCAGCAGCCCGCCCGGGGGTTTCCCCTACGAGCAGTACTTC. Protein product: CASSPPGGFPYEQYF. J is TRBJ2-7 and V is TRBV5-4; possibly TRBD2 for D (6 bases). The germline V gene has CDR1 SGHNT and CDR2 YYREEE (reference sequence). The CDR3 spans 15 residues. Between the trimmed V and J ends, which lost 4 bases and 2 bases, there was a span of 16 bases.

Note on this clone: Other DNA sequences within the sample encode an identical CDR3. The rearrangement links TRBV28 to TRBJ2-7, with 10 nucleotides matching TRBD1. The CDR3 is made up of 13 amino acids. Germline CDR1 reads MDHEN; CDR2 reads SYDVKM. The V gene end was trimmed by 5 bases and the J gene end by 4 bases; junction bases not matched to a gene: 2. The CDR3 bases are TGTGCCAGCAGTCCGGGACAGGGGTACGAGCAGTACTTC. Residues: CASSPGQGYEQYF.

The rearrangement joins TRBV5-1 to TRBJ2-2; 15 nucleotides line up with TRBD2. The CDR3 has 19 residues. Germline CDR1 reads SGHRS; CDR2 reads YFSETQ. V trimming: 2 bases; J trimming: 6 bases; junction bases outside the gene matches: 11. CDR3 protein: CASSLAAGLAGGYSGELFF. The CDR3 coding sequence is TGCGCCAGCAGCTTAGCAGCGGGACTAGCGGGAGGATACTCCGGGGAGCTGTTTTTT.

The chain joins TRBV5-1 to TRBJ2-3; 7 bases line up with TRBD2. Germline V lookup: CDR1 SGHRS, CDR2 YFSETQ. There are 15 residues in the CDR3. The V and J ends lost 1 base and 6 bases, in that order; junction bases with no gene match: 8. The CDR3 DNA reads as TGCGCCAGCAGCTTGAGCGGGGTATCCGGGGATACGCAGTATTTT. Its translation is CASSLSGVSGDTQYF. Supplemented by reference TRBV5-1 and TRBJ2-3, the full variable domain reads KAGVTQTPRYLIKTRGQQVTLSCSPISGHRSVSWYQQTPGQGLQFLFEYFSETQRNKGNFPGRFSGRQFSNSRSEMNVSTLELGDSALYLCASSLSGVSGDTQYFGPGTRLTVL.

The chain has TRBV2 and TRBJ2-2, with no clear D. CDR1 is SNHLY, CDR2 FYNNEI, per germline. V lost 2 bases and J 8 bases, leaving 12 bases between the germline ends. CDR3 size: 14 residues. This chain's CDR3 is CASSELRFDGELFF. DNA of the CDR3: TGTGCCAGCAGTGAACTCCGGTTTGATGGGGAGCTGTTTTTT.

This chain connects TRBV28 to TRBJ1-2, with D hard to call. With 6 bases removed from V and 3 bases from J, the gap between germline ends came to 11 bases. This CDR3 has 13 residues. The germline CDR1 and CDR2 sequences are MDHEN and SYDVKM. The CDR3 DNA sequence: TGTGCCAGCAGGCCCCCTACAGACTATGGCTACACCTTC. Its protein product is CASRPPTDYGYTF.

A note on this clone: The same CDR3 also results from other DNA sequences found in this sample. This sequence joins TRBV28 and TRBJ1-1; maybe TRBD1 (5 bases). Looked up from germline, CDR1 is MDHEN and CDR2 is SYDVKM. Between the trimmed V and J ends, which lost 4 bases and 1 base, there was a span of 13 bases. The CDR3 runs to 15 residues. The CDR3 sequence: CASSSAGTQNTEAFF. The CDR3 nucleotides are TGTGCCAGCAGTTCCGCCGGGACTCAGAACACTGAAGCTTTCTTT.